Shown below are 23 T cell receptor beta chains from a single sample sequenced in a study of cytomegalovirus exposure and HLA in healthy donors. Primers: 60 Vbeta forward and 13 Jbeta reverse. TCRdb keeps only in-frame clones here, not all; method: immunoSEQ multiplex PCR. The sample contains approximately 180,000 clones, about four fifths of which appear only once. Sequenced material: PBMCs. These receptor sequences come from a woman aged 18 to 35 in good health and CMV-seronegative.

The chain combines TRBV9 with TRBJ2-1; no definite D call. Germline V lookup: CDR1 SGDLS, CDR2 YYNGEE. Between the trimmed V and J ends, which lost 5 bases and 7 bases, there was a span of 19 bases. The CDR3 contains 15 residues. CDR3 sequence reads: CASSSSEFLLNEQFF. The CDR3 DNA is TGTGCCAGCAGTTCCAGCGAATTCTTATTGAATGAGCAGTTCTTC.

This chain connects TRBV14 to TRBJ2-4, with D perhaps matching TRBD1 (6 bases). The CDR3 length is 15 residues. Germline V gives CDR1 SGHDN, CDR2 FVKESK. V was cut by 2 bases and J by 3 bases, with 11 bases left in between. DNA of the CDR3: TGTGCCAGCAGCCAACCTACAGGGATCAAAAACATTCAGTACTTC. This sequence encodes CASSQPTGIKNIQYF.

V is TRBV29-1 and J is TRBJ2-7; 8 nucleotides line up with TRBD1. CDR1 and CDR2 (germline): SQVTM, ANQGSEA. This CDR3 is 14 amino acids long. The V gene end was trimmed by 1 base and the J gene end by 6 bases; junction bases not matched to a gene: 8. CDR3 nucleotides: TGCAGCGTTGAAGGGCAGGGGGCGCCTGGCGAGCAGTACTTC. It is translated as CSVEGQGAPGEQYF.

The CDR3 DNA reads as TGTGCCAGCAGTCTAGGGGGGGCATCTGGAAACACCATATATTTT. Translating gives CASSLGGASGNTIYF. The chain uses TRBV28 and TRBJ1-3; weak D call: TRBD1 (6 bases). The CDR3 covers 15 residues. V shed 5 bases and J shed 1 base, with 12 bases lying between them. Germline-derived CDR1 and CDR2 are MDHEN and SYDVKM.

This clone was seen a handful of times. The chain couples TRBV6-5 to TRBJ2-7, with 13 positions matching TRBD2. J gave up 4 bases and V 4 bases, and 4 bases lay outside the gene matches. The CDR3 is made up of 15 amino acids. CDR1 is MNHEY, CDR2 SVGAGI, per germline. The CDR3 DNA sequence: TGTGCCAGCAGTTCGACTAGCGGGAGGAATTACGAGCAGTACGTC. Translating gives CASSSTSGRNYEQYV.

CDR3 DNA: TGTGCCTGGAGTGTCACCCCGACGCTTAGCGGGGATGCAGATACGCAGTATTTT. It translates to CAWSVTPTLSGDADTQYF. This rearrangement joins TRBV30 to TRBJ2-3; TRBD2 matches at 8 bases. This CDR3 region has 18 residues. Trimming cost V 0 bases and J 4 bases; bases outside gene matches: 15. The V gene's germline CDR1 is GTSNPN and CDR2 SVGIG (reference sequence).

The chain has TRBV27 and TRBJ1-1, with TRBD1 matching over 8 bases. Trimming took 5 bases from V and 7 from J; bases not matched to a gene: 12. The CDR3 runs 15 residues. Germline V lookup: CDR1 MNHEY, CDR2 SMNVEV (reference sequence). CDR3 DNA sequence: TGTGCCAGCAGTCCCTTCGGACAGGGAGGTGTTGAAGCTTTCTTT. Amino acids: CASSPFGQGGVEAFF.

This chain's CDR3 is CASSPGTSGNTDTQYF. Here the CDR3 DNA reads TGCGCCAGCAGCCCGGGGACTAGCGGGAACACAGATACGCAGTATTTT. The rearrangement joins TRBV4-1 to TRBJ2-3; 13 bases agree with TRBD2. CDR3 length equals 16 residues. Germline V gene sequence: CDR1 MGHRA, CDR2 YSYEKL. V was pared by 4 bases and J by 2 bases, with 3 bases of the junction left unmatched.

The chain couples TRBV27 to TRBJ1-5; 8 bases line up with TRBD1. Germline CDR1 reads MNHEY; CDR2 reads SMNVEV (reference sequence). CDR3 length: 16 amino acids. Unmatched junction bases numbered 12, after V lost 5 bases and J lost 6 bases. This CDR3 is CASSRLPTGVGQPQHF. The CDR3 DNA reads TGTGCCAGCAGTCGGCTCCCGACAGGGGTCGGTCAGCCCCAGCATTTT.

The chain employs TRBV5-1 and TRBJ2-5, with 11 bases fitting TRBD2. The J call is uncertain, as TRBJ2-7 better fits the DNA end. This CDR3 is built from 15 residues. Germline V gene lookup returns CDR1 SGHRS and CDR2 YFSETQ. The CDR3 nucleotides read TGCGCCAGTGCCCCGGGACTAGCGGCCCCGTACGAGCAGTACTTC. Its translation: CASAPGLAAPYEQYF.

The V call is TRBV7-8, the J call TRBJ2-3; TRBD2 might be the D (6 bases). This CDR3 is 16 amino acids long. CDR1 and CDR2 (germline): SGHVS, FQNEAQ. Deletions cut 4 bases from V and 2 bases from J, with 16 bases between. The CDR3 region has the DNA TGTGCCAGCAGCTCGGAAGGGGCGGGATACACAGATACGCAGTATTTT. It is translated as CASSSEGAGYTDTQYF.

This sequence joins TRBV28 and TRBJ2-1; 9 positions agree with TRBD1. Losses at the gene ends were 4 bases for V and 9 bases for J; bases not matched to a gene: 4. The CDR3 sequence is 13 residues long. Germline values: CDR1 MDHEN, CDR2 SYDVKM. The CDR3 sequence: CASSSGTGIEQFF. DNA for the CDR3: TGTGCCAGCAGTTCCGGGACAGGGATTGAGCAGTTCTTC.

The chain links TRBV28 to TRBJ1-5; 8 bases are shared with TRBD1. Germline V CDR1 and CDR2: MDHEN, SYDVKM. Trimming at V came to 8 bases and at J to 2 bases, leaving 8 bases not matched to a gene. The CDR3 consists of 15 residues. Here the CDR3 DNA reads TGTGCCAGCGGACACAGGGGGTATGGCAATCAGCCCCAGCATTTT. It specifies CASGHRGYGNQPQHF.

V gene TRBV4-3 combines with J gene TRBJ1-2; D may be TRBD1 (5 bases). V was shortened by 4 bases and J by 3 bases, with 18 bases between the two germline ends. The CDR3 has 16 residues. CDR1 is LGHNA, CDR2 YSLEER, per germline. The CDR3 reads CASSPDTLGGDYGYTF. The CDR3 DNA reads as TGCGCCAGCAGCCCTGACACCCTCGGGGGGGACTATGGCTACACCTTC.

The J gene is TRBJ2-1, the V gene TRBV13, with TRBD2 identical over 9 bases. Per germline, CDR1 PRHDT and CDR2 FYEKMQ (reference sequence). The CDR3 sequence is 16 residues long. V lost 1 base, J lost 12 bases, and 13 bases stayed unmatched. CDR3 in amino acids: CASSLEVASGAKSQFF. CDR3 bases: TGTGCCAGCAGCTTAGAGGTCGCTAGCGGGGCCAAGTCGCAGTTCTTC. The variable domain in full, with the rest retrieved from reference TRBV13 and TRBJ2-1, is AAGVIQSPRHLIKEKRETATLKCYPIPRHDTVYWYQQGPGQDPQFLISFYEKMQSDKGSIPDRFSAQQFSDYHSELNMSSLELGDSALYFCASSLEVASGAKSQFFGPGTRLTVL.

The chain employs TRBV7-9 and TRBJ2-7; no firm D call. The V and J ends lost 1 base and 5 bases respectively, with 6 bases between them. This CDR3 is built from 12 residues. CDR1 and CDR2 (germline): SEHNR, FQNEAQ (reference sequence). The CDR3 here is CASSLDEDEQYF. CDR3 in DNA: TGTGCCAGCAGCTTAGATGAGGACGAGCAGTACTTC.

CDR3 in amino acids: CASSNQLSYNEQFF. The CDR3 DNA is TGTGCCAGCAGTAACCAACTATCCTACAATGAGCAGTTCTTC. The chain joins TRBV6-5 to TRBJ2-1; D is ambiguous. The V and J ends lost 5 bases and 1 base respectively, with 9 bases between them. Germline V gene lookup returns CDR1 MNHEY and CDR2 SVGAGI. The CDR3 is 14 residues long.

This clone has just a few counts. The genes are TRBV7-2 and TRBJ2-1, with 7 bases lining up with TRBD2. The ends lost 5 bases at V and 7 bases at J; junction bases unmatched: 14. In germline, CDR1 is SGHTA, CDR2 FQGNSA. The CDR3 runs to 16 residues. CDR3: CASSPDYAGDLNEQFF. In DNA form, the CDR3 reads TGTGCCAGCAGCCCAGATTACGCGGGAGACCTTAATGAGCAGTTCTTC.

The rearrangement uses TRBV5-1 and TRBJ1-6, with a possible D match to TRBD1 (6 bases). The V end lost 4 bases, the J end lost 5 bases, and 13 bases lay between the germline ends. The CDR3 length is 15 residues. Germline CDR1 and CDR2: SGHRS and YFSETQ. CDR3 DNA: TGCGCCAGCAGCATACAGGGTGAAGATAATTCACCCCTCCACTTT. Translated: CASSIQGEDNSPLHF.

V gene TRBV7-9 combines with J gene TRBJ2-5; D is perhaps TRBD2 (5 bases). Germline values: CDR1 SEHNR, CDR2 FQNEAQ (reference sequence). Between the trimmed V and J ends, which lost 4 bases and 1 base, there was a span of 10 bases. This CDR3 spans 14 amino acids. In DNA, the CDR3 is TGTGCCAGCAGCTCCTCCGGGATCCAAGAGACCCAGTACTTC. This sequence encodes CASSSSGIQETQYF.

The rearrangement joins TRBV7-9 to TRBJ2-5, with 8 bases aligning to TRBD2. This CDR3 is 17 amino acids long. CDR1 and CDR2 from the germline V gene are SEHNR and FQNEAQ (reference sequence). V shed 2 bases and J 2 bases; nucleotides not matched to a gene: 10. In nucleotides, the CDR3 is TGTGCCAGCAGCTTATTCGGGGGGGAGTACCAACAAGAGACCCAGTACTTC. It yields the protein CASSLFGGEYQQETQYF.

J is TRBJ2-3 and V is TRBV27, with D tentatively TRBD2 (6 bases). Trimming left V 2 bases short and J 0 bases short, with 18 bases between. CDR1 MNHEY and CDR2 SMNVEV come from the germline V gene (reference sequence). The CDR3 is 18 amino acids. In DNA, the CDR3 is TGTGCCAGCAGTTTAAAGGACTTGGATCGGGAGAGCACAGATACGCAGTATTTT. It is translated as CASSLKDLDRESTDTQYF.

The chain recombines TRBV5-1 with TRBJ1-1, with 7 bases matching TRBD1. V lost 0 bases to trimming and J lost 0 bases; unmatched junction nucleotides: 11. CDR3 length: 18 residues. Germline V gene sequence: CDR1 SGHRS, CDR2 YFSETQ. CDR3 amino acids: CASSLVTTGSLMNTEAFF. The CDR3 DNA is TGCGCCAGCAGCTTGGTGACGACAGGGAGCCTTATGAACACTGAAGCTTTCTTT. Filled out from reference TRBV5-1 and TRBJ1-1, the complete variable domain reads KAGVTQTPRYLIKTRGQQVTLSCSPISGHRSVSWYQQTPGQGLQFLFEYFSETQRNKGNFPGRFSGRQFSNSRSEMNVSTLELGDSALYLCASSLVTTGSLMNTEAFFGQGTRLTVV.